This T cell receptor beta chain was sequenced in a study of T cell responses to AZD1222 COVID-19 vaccine. There are 14 residues in the CDR3. V was trimmed by 7 bases and J by 0 bases, leaving 13 bases between them. Germline CDR1 is SGHRS and CDR2 is YFSETQ. Libraries were prepared by immunoSEQ multiplex PCR; TCRdb keeps only in-frame clonotypes and omits some of them. There are over 110,000 clones in the sample; approximately 93% occur only once, and less than 15% lies in the top ten. As concerns this clone: The antigen is unknown.

Broader study findings: The peak T cell response came first, and repertoires were sampled only after it. Researchers report vaccine-associated CD4 TCRs spanning spike, with dominance at 160-218 and 743-854. Clonal diversity may have been underestimated in mostly white British donors.

The receptor was isolated from an adult who had recovered from COVID-19. The material was peripheral blood, obtained after recovery from COVID-19. This chain joins TRBV5-1 and TRBJ1-1, with D possibly matching TRBD1 (6 bases). The CDR3 nucleotides read TGCGCCAGCCGACGGGGGGGCGTGAACACTGAAGCTTTCTTT. Amino acids: CASRRGGVNTEAFF.